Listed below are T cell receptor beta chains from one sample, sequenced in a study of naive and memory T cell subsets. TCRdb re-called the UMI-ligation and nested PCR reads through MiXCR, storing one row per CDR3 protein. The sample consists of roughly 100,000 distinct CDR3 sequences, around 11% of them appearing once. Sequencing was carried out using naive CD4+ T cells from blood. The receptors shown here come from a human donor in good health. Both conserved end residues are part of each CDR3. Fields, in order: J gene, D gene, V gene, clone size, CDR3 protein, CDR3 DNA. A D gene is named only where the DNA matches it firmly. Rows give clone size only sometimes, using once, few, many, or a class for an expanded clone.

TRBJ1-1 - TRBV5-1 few CASSPEEGGRATEAFF TGCGCCAGCAGCCCGGAGGAGGGAGGCAGGGCGACTGAAGCTTTCTTT
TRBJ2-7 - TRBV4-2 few CASSRDPGGLEQYF TGTGCCAGCAGCCGCGACCCGGGGGGCCTCGAGCAGTACTTC
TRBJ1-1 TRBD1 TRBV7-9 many CASSSKQGRNTEAFF TGTGCCAGCAGCTCCAAACAGGGGCGTAACACTGAAGCTTTCTTT
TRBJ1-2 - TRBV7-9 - CASTLRGDGYGYTF TGTGCCAGCACCTTACGGGGGGATGGCTATGGCTACACCTTC
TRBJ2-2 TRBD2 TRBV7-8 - CASSLTVGGQGGELFF TGTGCCAGCAGCTTAACCGTGGGAGGGCAAGGCGGGGAGCTGTTTTTT
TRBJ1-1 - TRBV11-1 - CASSSQWGSGTEAFF TGTGCCAGCAGCTCCCAGTGGGGGAGTGGCACTGAAGCTTTCTTT
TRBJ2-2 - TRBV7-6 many CASSMRQGGTGELFF TGTGCCAGCAGCATGCGACAGGGAGGCACCGGGGAGCTGTTTTTT
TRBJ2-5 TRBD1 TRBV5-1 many CASSLGIDRGGETQYF TGCGCCAGCAGCCTAGGAATTGACAGGGGAGGCGAGACCCAGTACTTC
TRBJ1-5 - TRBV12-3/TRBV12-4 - CASTGGRGREPQHF TGTGCCAGCACCGGGGGAAGAGGGCGTGAGCCCCAGCATTTT
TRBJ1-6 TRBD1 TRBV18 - CASSPLGTEYNSPLHF TGTGCCAGCTCACCTTTGGGGACAGAGTATAATTCACCCCTCCACTTT
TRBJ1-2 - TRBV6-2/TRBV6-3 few CASTLGPGFYGYTF TGTGCCAGCACTTTGGGACCAGGGTTCTATGGCTACACCTTC
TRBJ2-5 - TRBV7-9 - CASSLTRGETQYF TGTGCCAGCAGCTTAACCCGGGGAGAGACCCAGTACTTC
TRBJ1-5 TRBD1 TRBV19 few CASSTRQGSNNQPQHF TGTGCCAGTAGTACGAGACAGGGGTCCAACAATCAGCCCCAGCATTTT
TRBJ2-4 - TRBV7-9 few CASSLVPQGAKNIQYF TGTGCCAGCAGCTTAGTCCCCCAGGGGGCCAAAAACATTCAGTACTTC
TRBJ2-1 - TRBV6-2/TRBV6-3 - CASSQGWGNEQFF TGTGCCAGCAGCCAAGGGTGGGGCAATGAGCAGTTCTTC
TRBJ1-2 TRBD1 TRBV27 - CASSLLPGGDGYTF TGTGCCAGCAGTTTACTTCCAGGGGGCGATGGCTACACCTTC
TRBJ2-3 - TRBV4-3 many CASSHHSGTSTDTQYF TGCGCCAGCAGCCACCACTCCGGGACTAGCACAGATACGCAGTATTTT
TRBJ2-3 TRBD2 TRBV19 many CASTSTSAADTQYF TGTGCCAGTACTTCGACTAGCGCGGCAGATACGCAGTATTTT
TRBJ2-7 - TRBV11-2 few CASSLDLVLSSYEQYF TGTGCCAGCAGCTTAGATCTGGTGTTAAGCTCCTACGAGCAGTACTTC
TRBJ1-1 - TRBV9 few CASSVGIHPGLSDTEAFF TGTGCCAGCAGCGTAGGCATACATCCAGGGTTATCGGACACTGAAGCTTTCTTT
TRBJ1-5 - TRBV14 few CASSQVPDSYISNQPQHF TGTGCCAGCAGCCAAGTACCGGACAGTTACATTAGCAATCAGCCCCAGCATTTT
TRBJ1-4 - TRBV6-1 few CASSSGGGTTNEKLFF TGTGCCAGCAGTTCCGGGGGGGGTACGACTAATGAAAAACTGTTTTTT